Detailed here is one TCR beta chain. Its antigen specificity is not known. Base-call qualities are not available, and no considerably larger clone is one nucleotide away. These data come from a study of blood T cells in healthy people across ages (dated by TCRdb to between 2015 and 2016). In the study overall: In model experiments, template switching captured roughly one uniquely barcoded TCR beta cDNA molecule for every two T cells. To track age-related changes in TCR beta repertoire diversity, the study relied on deep sequencing normalized with unique cDNA molecular identifiers. Donors were grouped into four age groups: young (average approximately 15 years), middle-aged (about 38), aged (about 60) and long-lived (82). To avoid experimental bias, donors of different ages were randomly spread across the sequencing lanes. Two additional independent replicas of 1 million unique cDNA reads from the same blood draw were analyzed for two donors (one aged 18 to 29 and one aged 80 or older). What the authors observed across the whole study: Donor CMV infection status was unknown, potentially confounding age-related changes in expanded clonotypes. Since profiling was done on bulk unsorted PBMCs, naive and antigen-experienced compartments could not be conclusively compared. Estimates of total diversity from one million sequenced T cells were regarded as lower bounds and underestimates. A strong correlation was found between observed TCR beta diversity and the percentage of naive T cells measured by flow cytometry. Observed TCR beta diversity per million T cells fell roughly linearly with age, and a significant reduction was already apparent by age approximately 41. The long-lived group showed more naive CD4+ T cells, fewer expanded clones and increased TCR diversity than the aged group, suggesting age selection.

The library came from 5' RACE. The second PCR ran for about 7 to 11 cycles and used a J-beta primer mix along with a sample-barcoded 5' primer. A template-switch 5' adaptor carrying 12 random nucleotides introduced a unique molecular identifier onto each TCR beta cDNA molecule. Each sample yielded at least 3 million CDR3-containing paired-end reads. First-strand cDNA was synthesized from all RNA with the Mint cDNA synthesis kit, primed by a TRBC-specific oligonucleotide. Following uracil-DNA glycosylase treatment, a first 18-cycle PCR with universal primers M1SS and BC2_uni_R was performed on all cDNA. The original methods were these. For normalization, 1 million high-quality reads were randomly selected from each sample, with every read carrying a distinct molecular identifier. Instead of being binned into consensus sequences, reads that shared molecular identifiers were thrown out. CDR3 identification, clonotype clustering and error correction used MiTCR with a Q25 quality threshold and the strictest error-elimination algorithm. Lower-bound total TCR beta diversity was estimated with a nonparametric unseen species model using Euler transformation. TCRdb reran the public reads through fastp at Q25 and MiXCR, keeping productive beta chains. A single entry per CDR3 protein holds the most common genes and DNA from its merged rows. What appears here as the V and J calls and clone size reflects TCRdb's work, not the paper's. This sample has 1.8 million or so distinct CDR3 sequences in its table, and more than 35% of those were observed once. The ten largest clones represent more than 20% of the sample.

Donors were around 37 systemically healthy Caucasian individuals from Russia aged roughly 6 to 100 years. Around 9.9 milliliters of peripheral blood were collected from each donor into EDTA-treated Vacutainer tubes. PBMCs were isolated by Ficoll-Paque density-gradient centrifugation, with at least 6.5 million obtained per sample. Total RNA, at least 6 micrograms per sample, was extracted from PBMCs with Trizol reagent. For every donor, an aliquot of PBMCs went through flow cytometry to measure the percentages of naive CD45RAhigh/CD27high T cells. This receptor was identified in a human donor in good health. The sample taken for sequencing was blood.

Here the CDR3 is given as CASRLVGGNEKLFF. Read as DNA, the sequence is TGCGCCAGCAGGCTCGTGGGGGGCAATGAAAAACTGTTTTTT. The rearrangement combines TRBV4-1 with TRBJ1-4; the D segment could be TRBD1, given 6 matching bases. The V and J ends are trimmed by 6 bases and 5 bases, leaving 13 bases between them. CDR1 and CDR2, per the germline V gene, are MGHRA and YSYEKL. CDR3 length: 14 amino acids, cysteine to phenylalanine. CDR3 DNA only is kept here, 42 bases in frame from base 1.